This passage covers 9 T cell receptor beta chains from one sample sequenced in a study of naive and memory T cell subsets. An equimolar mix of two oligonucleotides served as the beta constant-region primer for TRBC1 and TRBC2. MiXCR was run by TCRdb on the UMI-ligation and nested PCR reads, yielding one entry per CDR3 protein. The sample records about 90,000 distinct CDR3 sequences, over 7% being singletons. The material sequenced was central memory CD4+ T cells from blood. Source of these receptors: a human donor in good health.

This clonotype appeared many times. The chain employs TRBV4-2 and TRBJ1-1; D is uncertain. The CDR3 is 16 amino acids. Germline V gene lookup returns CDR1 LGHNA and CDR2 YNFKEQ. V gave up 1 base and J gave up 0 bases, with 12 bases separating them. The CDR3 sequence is CASSQGGSKMNTEAFF. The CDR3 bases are TGTGCCAGCAGCCAAGGAGGGTCGAAGATGAACACTGAAGCTTTCTTT.

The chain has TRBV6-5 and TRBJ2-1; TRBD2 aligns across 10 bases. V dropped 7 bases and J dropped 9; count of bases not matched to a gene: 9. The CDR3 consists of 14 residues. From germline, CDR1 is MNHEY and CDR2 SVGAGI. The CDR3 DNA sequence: TGTGCCAGCATCCAAGCGGGAGGGTTCAGTGAGCAGTTCTTC. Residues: CASIQAGGFSEQFF.

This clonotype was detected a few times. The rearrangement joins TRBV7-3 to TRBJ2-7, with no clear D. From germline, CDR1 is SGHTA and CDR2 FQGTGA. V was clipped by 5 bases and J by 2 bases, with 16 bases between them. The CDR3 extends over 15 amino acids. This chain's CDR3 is CASSLMIGKAYEQYF. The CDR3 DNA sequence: TGTGCCAGCAGCCTGATGATTGGGAAGGCCTACGAGCAGTACTTC.

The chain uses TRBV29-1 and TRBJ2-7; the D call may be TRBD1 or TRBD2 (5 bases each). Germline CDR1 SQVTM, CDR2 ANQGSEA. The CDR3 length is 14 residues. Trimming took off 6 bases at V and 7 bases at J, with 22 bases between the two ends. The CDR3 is CSVWAGTYLGEQYF. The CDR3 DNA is TGCAGCGTGTGGGCAGGGACCTACCTGGGGGAGCAGTACTTC.

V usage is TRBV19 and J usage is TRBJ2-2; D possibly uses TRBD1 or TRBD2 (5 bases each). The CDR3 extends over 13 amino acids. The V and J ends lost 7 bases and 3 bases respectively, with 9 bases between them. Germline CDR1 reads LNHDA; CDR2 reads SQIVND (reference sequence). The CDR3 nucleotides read TGTGCCAGTAAGGGACGAGACACCGGGGAGCTGTTTTTT. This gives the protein CASKGRDTGELFF.

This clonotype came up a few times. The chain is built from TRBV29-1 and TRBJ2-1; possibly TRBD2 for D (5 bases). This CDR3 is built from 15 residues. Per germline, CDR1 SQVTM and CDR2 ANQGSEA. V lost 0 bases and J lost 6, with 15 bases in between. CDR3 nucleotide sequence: TGCAGCGTTGAAGATCCTGGCAGCGGAGTCAATGAGCAGTTCTTC. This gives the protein CSVEDPGSGVNEQFF.

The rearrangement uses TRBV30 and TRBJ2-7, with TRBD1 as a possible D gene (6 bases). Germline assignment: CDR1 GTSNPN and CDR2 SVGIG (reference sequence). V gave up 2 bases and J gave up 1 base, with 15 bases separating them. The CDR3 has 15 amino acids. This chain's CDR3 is CAWSNLRGISYEQYF. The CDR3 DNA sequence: TGTGCCTGGAGTAATCTAAGGGGGATATCCTACGAGCAGTACTTC.

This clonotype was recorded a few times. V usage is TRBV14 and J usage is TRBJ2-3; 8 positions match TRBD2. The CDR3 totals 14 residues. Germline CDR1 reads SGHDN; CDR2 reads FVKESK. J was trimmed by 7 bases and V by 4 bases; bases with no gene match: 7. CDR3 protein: CASSPAGVSNTQYF. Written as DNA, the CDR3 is TGTGCCAGCAGCCCAGCGGGAGTATCAAATACGCAGTATTTT.

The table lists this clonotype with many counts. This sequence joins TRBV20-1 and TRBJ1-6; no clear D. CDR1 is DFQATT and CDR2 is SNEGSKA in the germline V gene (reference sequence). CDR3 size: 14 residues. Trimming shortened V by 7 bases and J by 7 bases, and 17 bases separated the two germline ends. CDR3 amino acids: CSVPISAGNSPLHF. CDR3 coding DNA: TGCAGTGTCCCGATTTCGGCAGGCAATTCACCCCTCCACTTT.